The clone carrying this T cell receptor (beta chain) was seen only once. Its antigen is as yet unknown. The CDR3 is 15 residues long. V lost 6 bases and J 5 bases, leaving 16 bases between the germline ends. Germline V lookup: CDR1 MDHEN, CDR2 SYDVKM. This sample was included in a study of OX40 agonist ivuxolimab in advanced cancers. Overall study findings and caveats: Expanded peripheral T-cell antigen specificity went undetermined. The study observed clonal expansion of CD4+ and CD8+ blood T cells by week 6 at 0.1 to 3.0 mg/kg.

Here immunoSEQ multiplex PCR was the method, and the copy in TCRdb shows in-frame clones only, minus some. This sample carries approximately 14,000 clones, over 55% of them seen once, and the ten largest clones take under 8.5%. This clonotype was sampled from an adult with an advanced solid tumor such as melanoma, head and neck, liver or kidney cancer. The chain employs TRBV28 and TRBJ1-4; D is possibly TRBD1 (5 bases). The sequencing here drew on CD4+ or CD8+ T cells sorted from blood, taken in a trial of the OX40 agonist ivuxolimab. CDR3: CASRTPLEGNEKLFF. CDR3 DNA: TGTGCCAGCAGAACTCCCCTGGAGGGGAATGAAAAACTGTTTTTT.